This T cell receptor beta chain was recorded in a study of T cells in localized non-small cell lung cancer. The germline V and J ends were trimmed by 4 bases and 0 bases, with 11 bases remaining between them. Per germline, CDR1 SGDLS and CDR2 YYNGEE. The CDR3 has 14 residues. Worth noting for this clone: Its antigen is currently unknown.

Findings and caveats of the study: Among the top 100 tumor clones, a median about 59 appeared in adjacent lung.

Here immunoSEQ multiplex PCR was the method, and the copy in TCRdb shows in-frame clones only, minus some. This table holds around 2,000 clones, around a quarter found once. The receptor was isolated from a woman aged 35 to 70 with stage II squamous cell lung carcinoma. Here the sequenced sample was lung tumor tissue, taken before any cancer treatment. The V call is TRBV9, the J call TRBJ2-7; no clear D gene. DNA of the CDR3: TGTGCCAGCAGCCCGAGAGTGCCCTCCTACGAGCAGTACTTC. Protein sequence: CASSPRVPSYEQYF. The whole variable domain, remainder taken from reference TRBV9 and TRBJ2-7, is DSGVTQTPKHLITATGQRVTLRCSPRSGDLSVYWYQQSLDQGLQFLIQYYNGEERAKGNILERFSAQQFPDLHSELNLSSLELGDSALYFCASSPRVPSYEQYFGPGTRLTVT.